This T cell receptor (beta chain) was identified during a study of blood T cell repertoires in COVID-19. Followed over time, Seattle patients had been enrolled while infection was active. This clone occurred once. Authors' analysis steps: Quantification of nucleated cells was approximated via reference gene primer amplification. Clones were sequenced by immunoSEQ multiplex PCR, and TCRdb holds only the in-frame ones, with some missing. V and J calls and clone size are copied from that table; D and trimming were computed from the DNA. This sample yields roughly 200,000 clones, of which around 84% are seen a single time; approximately 10% belongs to the top ten. The CDR3 loop spans 18 amino acids. Trimming removed 4 bases from V and 2 bases from J; junction bases left unmatched: 10. Germline-derived CDR1 and CDR2 are SGHRS and YFSETQ.

Sequenced: peripheral blood. The V gene is TRBV5-1, the J gene TRBJ2-3; 13 bases fit TRBD2. The clonotype originates from an elderly woman with COVID-19, enrolled during active disease. DNA for the CDR3: TGCGCCAGCAGCCTTCGGACTAGCGGGGGTTTATTCACAGATACGCAGTATTTT. Its translation is CASSLRTSGGLFTDTQYF. Full variable domain (remainder filled in from reference TRBV5-1 and TRBJ2-3): KAGVTQTPRYLIKTRGQQVTLSCSPISGHRSVSWYQQTPGQGLQFLFEYFSETQRNKGNFPGRFSGRQFSNSRSEMNVSTLELGDSALYLCASSLRTSGGLFTDTQYFGPGTRLTVL.